This TCR beta chain was observed in a study of T cells in tuberculosis. Time point specified: new active TB diagnosis, blood taken before or within 7 days of starting treatment. Findings and caveats of the study: Using the GMM-specific repertoire gave more than 85% accuracy versus 60% to 70% with motifs. Selection depended on which cryopreserved specimens were available. Shorter CDR3-alpha in active tuberculosis partly drove smaller distances.

With respect to this clone: The antigen is undetermined.

Data came from immunoSEQ multiplex PCR; TCRdb stores just in-frame clones and leaves some out. The data contain tens of thousands of clones, about 95% of them singletons. The germline gives CDR1 LNHDA, CDR2 SQIVND (reference sequence). Trimming cost V 10 bases and J 4 bases; bases outside gene matches: 7. The CDR3 has 13 residues. The TCR sequence derives from an adult with tuberculosis. The rearrangement uses TRBV19 and TRBJ2-7; TRBD1 aligns across 10 bases. Sequences were derived from PBMCs, sampled at tuberculosis diagnosis. Here the CDR3 DNA reads TGTGCCACATCTACGGGACAGGGGTACGAGCAGTACTTC. The encoded protein is CATSTGQGYEQYF. The whole variable domain, filled in from reference TRBV19 and TRBJ2-7, reads DGGITQSPKYLFRKEGQNVTLSCEQNLNHDAMYWYRQDPGQGLRLIYYSQIVNDFQKGDIAEGYSVSREKKESFPLTVTSAQKNPTAFYLCATSTGQGYEQYFGPGTRLTVT.